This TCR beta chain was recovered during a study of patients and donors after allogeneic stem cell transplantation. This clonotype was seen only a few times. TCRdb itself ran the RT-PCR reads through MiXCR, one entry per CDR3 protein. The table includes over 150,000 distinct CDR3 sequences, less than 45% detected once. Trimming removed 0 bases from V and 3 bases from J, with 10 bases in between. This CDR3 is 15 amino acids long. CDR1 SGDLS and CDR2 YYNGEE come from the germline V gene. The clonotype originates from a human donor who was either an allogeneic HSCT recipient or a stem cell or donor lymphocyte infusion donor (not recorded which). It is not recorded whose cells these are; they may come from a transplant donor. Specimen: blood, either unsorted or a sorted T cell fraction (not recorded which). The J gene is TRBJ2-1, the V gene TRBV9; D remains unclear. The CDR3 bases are TGTGCCAGCAGCGTAGCTATGGCTCACTACAATGAGCAGTTCTTC. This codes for CASSVAMAHYNEQFF.